This TCR beta chain is from a study of cytotoxic CD8 clonotypes in ibrutinib-treated CLL. Study-level information: Partial response occurred in about 25 patients and complete response in 2; at median roughly 74 months, about 14 remained remitted and about 12 progressed.

Overall study findings and caveats: Clonality showed a rise at ibrutinib response that reversed toward baseline at progression. Investigators sampled sustained-remission and progressing patients at differing times.

In its sample, this clone was seen a few times. The target antigen is unknown. The CDR3 is 14 residues long. Germline assignment: CDR1 SGHNT and CDR2 YYREEE (reference sequence). Trimming cost V 5 bases and J 6 bases, with 16 bases left between them. A 1 in 200,000 to 1 in 1 million T cell depth was the sequencing target. Only in-frame clones appear in the TCRdb table, and some are missing; sequencing was by immunoSEQ multiplex PCR. The sample records some 30,000 clones, more than 75% being singletons. This chain joins TRBV5-4 and TRBJ2-3; D is perhaps TRBD1 (6 bases). The starting material was PBMCs, obtained after 36 months of ibrutinib treatment. This sequence originates from a human donor with chronic lymphocytic leukemia. DNA for the CDR3: TGTGCCAGCAGAGGGGACACTGCTGCTGATACGCAGTATTTT. It yields the protein CASRGDTAADTQYF.